The sequence of this T cell receptor (beta chain) was determined in a study of tumor and adjacent non-tumor tissue in lung cancer. Study overall: Stage I to III disease affected about nine men and 5 women aged about 31 to 76.

TCRbeta libraries were built with three rounds of nested PCR, modified from ARM-PCR. One entry per CDR3 protein results from TCRdb running MiXCR on the multiplex PCR reads. Of 200,000 to 250,000 distinct CDR3 sequences listed, approximately 74% are singletons. No cell sorting was done before RNA was extracted from the tissue. The CDR3 runs 13 residues. Per the germline V gene, CDR1 is DFQATT and CDR2 is SNEGSKA (reference sequence). The sequenced sample consisted of lung tumor tissue. The clonotype comes from a man in his 60s with non-small cell lung cancer. V usage is TRBV20-1 and J usage is TRBJ1-2; 11 bases map to TRBD1. CDR3 nucleotides: TGCAGCGCCCCGGACAGGGGGCTGGGGGCCTACACCTTC. This gives the protein CSAPDRGLGAYTF.